This T cell receptor beta chain was sequenced for a study of cytomegalovirus exposure and HLA in healthy donors. Both 60 Vbeta primers and 13 Jbeta primers went into the PCR. Assay: immunoSEQ multiplex PCR; the TCRdb copy retains only in-frame clones and omits some. Of more than 80,000 clones in the sample, 65% to 75% were seen once. V was pared by 4 bases and J by 7 bases, with 24 bases between. Germline CDR1 is SGHNT and CDR2 is YYREEE (reference sequence). The CDR3 is 17 residues long. The chain uses TRBV5-4 and TRBJ2-1, with D possibly being TRBD2 (5 bases). Specimen: PBMCs. The TCR sequence derives from an older woman in good health and CMV-seropositive. The CDR3 is CASSPTPLGATGNEQFF. The CDR3 DNA is TGTGCCAGCAGCCCGACCCCCCTAGGCGCGACGGGGAATGAGCAGTTCTTC. The complete variable domain, with remaining parts taken from reference TRBV5-4 and TRBJ2-1, reads ETGVTQSPTHLIKTRGQQVTLRCSSQSGHNTVSWYQQALGQGPQFIFQYYREEENGRGNFPPRFSGLQFPNYSSELNVNALELDDSALYLCASSPTPLGATGNEQFFGPGTRLTVL.